Listed here are 5 T cell receptor beta chains from one sample, sequenced in a study of cytomegalovirus exposure and HLA in healthy donors (dated by TCRdb to 2017 to 2019). Library generation was performed with the immunoSEQ multiplex PCR assay. The multiplex PCR relied on a mix of 60 forward primers for TCR Vbeta segments and 13 reverse primers for TCR Jbeta segments. TCRdb's version of the immuneACCESS table is confined to in-frame rearrangements and falls short of the full clone set. An unresolved V gene accounts for under half of the shortfall where checked; the remainder is of unknown origin. Across this sample there are 200,000 to 250,000 clones, with roughly four fifths seen only once. Together, the top ten hold 0.22% of the sample. Specimen: PBMCs. These TCRs come from a girl aged 2-10 years in good health and CMV-seronegative.

This chain links TRBV30 with TRBJ1-5; D gene ambiguous. V lost 0 bases to trimming and J lost 6 bases, with 9 bases between them. The germline CDR1 and CDR2 sequences are GTSNPN and SVGIG (reference sequence). There are 13 residues in the CDR3. Written as DNA, the CDR3 is TGTGCCTGGAGTGTAATGAGGTTTCAGCCCCAGCATTTT. Translated: CAWSVMRFQPQHF. Based on the CDR3 plus reference TRBV30 and TRBJ1-5, the full variable domain is SQTIHQWPATLVQPVGSPLSLECTVEGTSNPNLYWYRQAAGRGLQLLFYSVGIGQISSEVPQNLSASRPQDRQFILSSKKLLLSDSGFYLCAWSVMRFQPQHFGDGTRLSIL.

This rearrangement joins TRBV7-9 to TRBJ1-2; weak D call: TRBD1 (5 bases). The CDR3 is 13 amino acids. Germline V CDR1 and CDR2: SEHNR, FQNEAQ (reference sequence). The V and J ends lost 2 bases and 4 bases respectively, with 8 bases between them. The CDR3 DNA follows: TGTGCCAGCAGCTTATCCCAGGGCTATGGCTACACCTTC. This encodes CASSLSQGYGYTF.

The genes are TRBV10-2 and TRBJ2-1; TRBD2 matches at 13 bases. J was trimmed by 6 bases and V by 6 bases; bases with no gene match: 5. The germline gives CDR1 WSHSY, CDR2 SAAADI. This CDR3 region has 15 residues. CDR3 bases: TGCGCCAGCAGGATTGGACTAGCGGGAGCCAATGAGCAGTTCTTC. It encodes CASRIGLAGANEQFF.

The chain links TRBV7-9 to TRBJ1-2; 9 positions match TRBD1. The ends lost 6 bases at V and 2 bases at J; junction bases unmatched: 4. Germline lookup yields CDR1 SEHNR and CDR2 FQNEAQ (reference sequence). The CDR3 covers 14 residues. In nucleotides, the CDR3 is TGTGCCAGCAGGGGGACAGGGCGCAACTATGGCTACACCTTC. It is translated as CASRGTGRNYGYTF. Using reference TRBV7-9 and TRBJ1-2 for the parts outside the CDR3, the full variable domain is DTGVSQNPRHKITKRGQNVTFRCDPISEHNRLYWYRQTLGQGPEFLTYFQNEAQLEKSRLLSDRFSAERPKGSFSTLEIQRTEQGDSAMYLCASRGTGRNYGYTFGSGTRLTVV.

This clone was recorded only once. The V and J genes are TRBV5-3 and TRBJ2-7; D possibly corresponds to TRBD2 (6 bases). TRBV5-3 is designated an ORF whose function remains uncertain. The CDR3 runs 14 residues. Trimming removed 3 bases at V and 2 bases at J, with 12 bases between. This CDR3 is CARSSSGSPYEQYF. The CDR3, as DNA: TGTGCCAGAAGCTCAAGCGGGTCGCCCTACGAGCAGTACTTC.